These 7 T cell receptor beta chains were all obtained from the same sample, sequenced in a study of shared clonotypes between healthy human individuals. The repertoire was sequenced with immunoSEQ multiplex PCR; TCRdb's copy has only in-frame clones and lacks some. The sample lists approximately 1.4 million clones, 98% occurring once. The specimen was naive CD4+ T cells sorted from blood. Described subset: CD45RA+ positively selected. These TCRs come from a man under 40 in good health.

The V gene is TRBV5-1, the J gene TRBJ2-2; D may correspond to TRBD1 or TRBD2 (5 bases each). There are 13 residues in the CDR3. Deletions cut 4 bases from V and 7 bases from J, with 11 bases between. The V gene's germline CDR1 is SGHRS and CDR2 YFSETQ. CDR3 nucleotides: TGCGCCAGCAGCAGCGGACACCTCGGGGAGCTGTTTTTT. Its protein product is CASSSGHLGELFF.

V usage is TRBV5-1 and J usage is TRBJ2-5; 7 nucleotides line up with TRBD1. Looked up from germline, CDR1 is SGHRS and CDR2 is YFSETQ. The CDR3 sequence is 15 residues long. The V segment lost 7 bases and the J segment 2 bases; nucleotides outside the gene matches: 11. This CDR3 is CASSIGDSPQETQYF. For the CDR3, the DNA is TGCGCCAGCTCAATCGGGGACAGCCCACAAGAGACCCAGTACTTC.

Remarks on this clone: At one of its ends the junction is not consistent with the germline gene, which may arise from a read error. The CDR3 DNA follows: TGTGCTAGCAGCCCCCACGGACAGGGGAGTGAGCAGTTCTTC. Its translation: CASSPHGQGSEQFF. The J gene is TRBJ2-1, the V gene TRBV7-7; 9 positions agree with TRBD1. The CDR3 loop spans 14 amino acids. Germline-derived CDR1 and CDR2 are SSHAT and FNYEAQ (reference sequence).

The V and J genes are TRBV7-8 and TRBJ1-2, with D possibly being TRBD1 (6 bases). The germline V gene has CDR1 SGHVS and CDR2 FQNEAQ. Trimming removed 3 bases from V and 2 bases from J, with 10 bases in between. CDR3 length equals 14 residues. This CDR3 is CASSFGGQNYGYTF. The CDR3 DNA reads as TGTGCCAGCAGCTTTGGAGGACAGAACTATGGCTACACCTTC.

This clone was seen a single time. The chain has TRBV19 and TRBJ2-7; 13 bases are a match to TRBD2. The junction had 9 bases not matched to a gene; V was cut back by 3 bases and J by 1 base. Germline CDR1 is LNHDA and CDR2 is SQIVND (reference sequence). This CDR3 region has 18 residues. The CDR3 sequence is CASSIGRLAGGLSYEQYF. CDR3 DNA sequence: TGTGCCAGTAGTATCGGCAGACTAGCGGGAGGCCTTTCCTACGAGCAGTACTTC.

The chain combines TRBV19 with TRBJ1-2, with 8 bases identical to TRBD1. The CDR3 runs to 13 residues. Trimming took 6 bases from V and 4 from J; bases not matched to a gene: 4. Germline assignment: CDR1 LNHDA and CDR2 SQIVND (reference sequence). CDR3 in amino acids: CASRLGQGYGYTF. CDR3 DNA: TGTGCCAGTAGACTAGGACAGGGCTATGGCTACACCTTC.

The chain links TRBV5-6 to TRBJ1-1, with D unresolved. V shed 4 bases and J shed 6 bases, with 10 bases lying between them. Germline values: CDR1 SGHDT, CDR2 YYEEEE. This CDR3 is built from 12 residues. The CDR3 is CASSPRRAEAFF. In nucleotides, the CDR3 is TGTGCCAGCAGCCCTAGACGGGCTGAAGCTTTCTTT.